These T cell receptor beta chains were read from a single sample in a study of CD8+ T cells in alopecia areata. TCRdb's table, derived via immunoSEQ multiplex PCR, lists solely in-frame clones and lacks some. The sample comprises 150,000 to 200,000 clones, roughly 58% of which are singletons, and approximately 16% rests with the top ten. The specimen comprised CD4+ T cells sorted from blood, sampled at approximately week 60, from a patient treated with tofacitinib. The origin of the receptors is a human donor with alopecia areata. The CDR3 runs from the conserved cysteine through the conserved F or W. D genes are given only for firm matches. For some rows the clone size is stated as once, few or many, or as a class when expanded; others skip it.

clone size | J gene | V gene | D gene | CDR3 DNA | CDR3 protein
few | TRBJ1-5 | TRBV19 | . | TGTGCCAGTACCGAGGGCAGGGGAAGCAATCAGCCCCAGCATTTT | CASTEGRGSNQPQHF
. | TRBJ2-1 | TRBV7-9 | TRBD2 | TGTGCCAGCAGCCCTCCTGAGGGAGGACTAGCGGGGGGGTCAAATGAGCAGTTCTTC | CASSPPEGGLAGGSNEQFF
. | TRBJ1-1 | TRBV5-4 | . | TGTGCCAGCAGCTTGGTAGGCAGTAACACTGAAGCTTTCTTT | CASSLVGSNTEAFF
. | TRBJ1-1 | TRBV7-2 | TRBD1 | TGTGCCAGCAGCCCGGGACAGGTTATGAACACTGAAGCTTTCTTT | CASSPGQVMNTEAFF
. | TRBJ1-3 | TRBV5-1 | . | TGCGCCAGCAGCTTGGAAGGGCCGGTCGGCTCTGGAAACACCATATATTTT | CASSLEGPVGSGNTIYF
. | TRBJ2-3 | TRBV29-1 | TRBD1 | TGCAGCGTTGAAGGGACAGGCTCGGGTGCGCAGTATTTT | CSVEGTGSGAQYF
. | TRBJ2-3 | TRBV14 | . | TGTGCCAGCAGCCGGGGTTCAGATACGCAGTATTTT | CASSRGSDTQYF
once | TRBJ2-3 | TRBV5-1 | . | TGCGCCAGCAGCTTGGGCCTCCCCGGGGCAGATACGCAGTATTTT | CASSLGLPGADTQYF
once | TRBJ2-5 | TRBV7-7 | . | TGTGCTAGCAGCCCCGGCGACCTGGAGACCCAGTACTTC | CASSPGDLETQYF
. | TRBJ1-1 | TRBV29-1 | TRBD1 | TGCAGCGTTATAGGGGGCCCTATTATGAACACTGAAGCTTTCTTT | CSVIGGPIMNTEAFF
few | TRBJ1-2 | TRBV5-1 | . | TGCGCCAGCTTACATGGCTACACCTTC | CASLHGYTF